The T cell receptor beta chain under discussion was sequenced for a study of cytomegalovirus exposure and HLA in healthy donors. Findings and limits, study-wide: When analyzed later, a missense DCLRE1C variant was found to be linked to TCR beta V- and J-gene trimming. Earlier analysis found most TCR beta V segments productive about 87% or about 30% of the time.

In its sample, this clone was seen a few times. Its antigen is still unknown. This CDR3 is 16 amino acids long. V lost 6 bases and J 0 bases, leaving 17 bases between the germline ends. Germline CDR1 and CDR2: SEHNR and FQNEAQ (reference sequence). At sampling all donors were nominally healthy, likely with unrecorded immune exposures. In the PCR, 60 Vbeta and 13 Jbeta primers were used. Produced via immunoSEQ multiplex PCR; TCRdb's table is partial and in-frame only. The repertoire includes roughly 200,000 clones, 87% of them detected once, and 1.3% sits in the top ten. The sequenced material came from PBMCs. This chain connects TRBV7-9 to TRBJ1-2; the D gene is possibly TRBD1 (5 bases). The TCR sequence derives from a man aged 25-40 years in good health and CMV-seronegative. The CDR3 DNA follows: TGTGCCAGCAGTCCAAGGGGTGACAGATCTAACTATGGCTACACCTTC. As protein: CASSPRGDRSNYGYTF.